This T cell receptor (beta chain) was retrieved from a study of control samples from healthy donors and cancer patients. Trimming took 1 base from V and 5 from J, leaving 10 bases between them. This CDR3 comprises 14 residues. Germline values: CDR1 SGHTA, CDR2 FQGNSA. Measured with immunoSEQ multiplex PCR; TCRdb has only the in-frame clones, and not every one. Seen here are 95,000 to 150,000 clones, roughly 87% observed once, and the top ten hold more than 6.5%. The rearrangement links TRBV7-2 to TRBJ2-3; D may correspond to TRBD1 or TRBD2 (5 bases each). The sample taken for sequencing was blood. The clonotype comes from a man in his forties in good health. The CDR3 DNA reads TGTGCCAGCAGCTTAGTGGGGACGGGAGATACGCAGTATTTT. This translates into CASSLVGTGDTQYF.